The T cell receptor beta chain under discussion was sequenced for a study of human T cells and chemical hapten exposure. TCRdb reprocessed the RACE reads with MiXCR, giving one entry per CDR3 protein. The table includes about 360,000 distinct CDR3 sequences, around 7% detected once. The CDR3 loop spans 13 amino acids. Trimming took off 6 bases at V and 7 bases at J, with 13 bases between the two ends. The time point: patch test 1, 2 weeks after DPC sensitization. Indicated treatment: therapeutic diphenylcyclopropenone sensitization with weekly scalp DPC. This clonotype was found a few times. The gene calls are TRBV12-3 or TRBV12-4 and TRBJ2-4; weak D call: TRBD1 (5 bases). This receptor was obtained from a woman aged 18-29 years with alopecia areata. Some clones in this sample may be carry-over from other donors' samples. The material sequenced was whole blood, taken in connection with sensitization to the hapten diphenylcyclopropenone (DPC). The CDR3 DNA reads TGTGCCAGCAGGCTGCCTGGGGCGAACATTCAGTACTTC. Amino acids: CASRLPGANIQYF.